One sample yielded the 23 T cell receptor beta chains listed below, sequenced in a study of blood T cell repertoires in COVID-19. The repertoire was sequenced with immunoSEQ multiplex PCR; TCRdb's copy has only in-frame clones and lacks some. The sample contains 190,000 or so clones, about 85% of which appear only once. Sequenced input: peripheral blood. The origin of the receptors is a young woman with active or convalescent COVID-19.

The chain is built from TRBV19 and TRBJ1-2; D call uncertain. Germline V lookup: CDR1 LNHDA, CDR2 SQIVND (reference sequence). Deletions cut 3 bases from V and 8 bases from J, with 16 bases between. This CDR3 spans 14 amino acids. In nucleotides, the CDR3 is TGTGCCAGTAGTATTCCCGCGTCTGGAGGGGGCTACACCTTC. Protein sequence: CASSIPASGGGYTF.

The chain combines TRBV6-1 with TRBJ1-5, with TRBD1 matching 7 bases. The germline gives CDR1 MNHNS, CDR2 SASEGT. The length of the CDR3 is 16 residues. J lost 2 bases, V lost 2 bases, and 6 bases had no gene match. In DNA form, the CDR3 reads TGTGCCAGCAGTGAACGGGGGACAGTGGGCAATCAGCCCCAGCATTTT. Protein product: CASSERGTVGNQPQHF.

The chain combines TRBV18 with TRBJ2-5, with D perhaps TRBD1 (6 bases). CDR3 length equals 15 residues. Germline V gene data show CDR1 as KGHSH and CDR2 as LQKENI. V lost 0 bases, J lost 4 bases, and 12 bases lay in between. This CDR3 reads CASSPPGGIGETQYF. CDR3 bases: TGTGCCAGCTCACCACCAGGGGGTATCGGAGAGACCCAGTACTTC.

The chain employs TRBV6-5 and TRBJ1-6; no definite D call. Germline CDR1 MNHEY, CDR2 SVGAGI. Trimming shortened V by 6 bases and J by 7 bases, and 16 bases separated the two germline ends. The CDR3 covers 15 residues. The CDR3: CASRFSGSTNSPLHF. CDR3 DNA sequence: TGTGCCAGCAGATTTTCCGGGTCCACAAATTCACCCCTCCACTTT.

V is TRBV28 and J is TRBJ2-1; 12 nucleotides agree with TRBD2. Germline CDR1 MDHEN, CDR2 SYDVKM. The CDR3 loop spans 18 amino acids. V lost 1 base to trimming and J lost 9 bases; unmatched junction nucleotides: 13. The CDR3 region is CASSLFPGLAGKHSEQFF. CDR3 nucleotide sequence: TGTGCCAGCAGTTTATTCCCTGGACTAGCGGGAAAACATAGTGAGCAGTTCTTC.

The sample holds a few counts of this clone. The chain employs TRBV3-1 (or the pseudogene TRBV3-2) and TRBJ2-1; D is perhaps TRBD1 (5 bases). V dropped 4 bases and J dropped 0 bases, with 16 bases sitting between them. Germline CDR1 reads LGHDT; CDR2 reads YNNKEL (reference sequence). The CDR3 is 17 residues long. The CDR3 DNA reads TGTGCCAGCAGCCCCCCATGGAAACAGGCCTCCTACAATGAGCAGTTCTTC. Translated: CASSPPWKQASYNEQFF.

The CDR3 loop reads CASSQEDSGGETQYF. CDR3 DNA: TGCGCCAGCAGCCAAGAGGATAGCGGGGGGGAGACCCAGTACTTC. The chain has TRBV4-1 and TRBJ2-5; 10 nucleotides align to TRBD2. The germline V gene encodes CDR1 MGHRA and CDR2 YSYEKL. Unmatched junction bases numbered 3, after V lost 0 bases and J lost 5 bases. The length of the CDR3 is 15 residues.

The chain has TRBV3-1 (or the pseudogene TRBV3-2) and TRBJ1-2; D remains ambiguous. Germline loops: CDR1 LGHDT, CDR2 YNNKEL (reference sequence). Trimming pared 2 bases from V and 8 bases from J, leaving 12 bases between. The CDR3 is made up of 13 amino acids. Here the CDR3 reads CASSQSLSSGYTF. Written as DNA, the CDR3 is TGTGCCAGCAGCCAAAGCCTCTCTAGCGGCTACACCTTC.

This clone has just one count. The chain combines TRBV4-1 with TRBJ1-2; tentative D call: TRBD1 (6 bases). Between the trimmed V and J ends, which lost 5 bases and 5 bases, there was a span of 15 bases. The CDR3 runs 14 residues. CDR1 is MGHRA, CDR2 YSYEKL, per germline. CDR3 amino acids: CASSFGAGEYGYTF. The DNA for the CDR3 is TGCGCCAGCAGCTTCGGAGCAGGGGAATATGGCTACACCTTC.

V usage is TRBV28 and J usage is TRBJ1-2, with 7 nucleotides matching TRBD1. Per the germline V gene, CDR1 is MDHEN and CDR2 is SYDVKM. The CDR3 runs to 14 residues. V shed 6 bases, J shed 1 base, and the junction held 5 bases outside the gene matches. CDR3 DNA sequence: TGTGCCAGCAGAACACGACAGGGTAACTATGGCTACACCTTC. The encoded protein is CASRTRQGNYGYTF.

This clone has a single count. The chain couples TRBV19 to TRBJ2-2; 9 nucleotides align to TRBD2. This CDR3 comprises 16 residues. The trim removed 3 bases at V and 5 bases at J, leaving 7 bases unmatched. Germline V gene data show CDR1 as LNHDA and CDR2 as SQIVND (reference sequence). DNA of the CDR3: TGTGCCAGTAGTATCCAGGGAAGCGGGAGGACCGGGGAGCTGTTTTTT. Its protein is CASSIQGSGRTGELFF.

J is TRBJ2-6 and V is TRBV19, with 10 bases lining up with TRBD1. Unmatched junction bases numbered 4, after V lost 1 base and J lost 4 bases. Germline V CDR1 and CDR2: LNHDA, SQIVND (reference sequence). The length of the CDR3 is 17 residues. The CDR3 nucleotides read TGTGCCAGTAGTATAGGGGGACAGGGGTACGGGGCCAACGTCCTGACTTTC. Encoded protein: CASSIGGQGYGANVLTF.

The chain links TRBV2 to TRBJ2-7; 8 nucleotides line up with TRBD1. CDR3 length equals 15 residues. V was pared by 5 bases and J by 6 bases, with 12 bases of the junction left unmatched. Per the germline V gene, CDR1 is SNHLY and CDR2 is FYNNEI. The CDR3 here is CASSTQQGERSEQYF. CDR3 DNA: TGTGCCAGCAGTACTCAACAGGGGGAGAGAAGCGAGCAGTACTTC.

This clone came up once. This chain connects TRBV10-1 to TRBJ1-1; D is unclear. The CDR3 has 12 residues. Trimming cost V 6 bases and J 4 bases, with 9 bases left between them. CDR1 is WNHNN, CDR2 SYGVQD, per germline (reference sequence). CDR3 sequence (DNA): TGCGCCAGCAGCGAAGGGAGCACTGAAGCTTTCTTT. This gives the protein CASSEGSTEAFF.

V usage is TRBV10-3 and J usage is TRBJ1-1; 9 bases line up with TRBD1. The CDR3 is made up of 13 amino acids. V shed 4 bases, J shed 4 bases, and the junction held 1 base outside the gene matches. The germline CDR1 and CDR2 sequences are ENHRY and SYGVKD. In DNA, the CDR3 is TGTGCCATCAGTGGACAGGGGGGCACTGAAGCTTTCTTT. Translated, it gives CAISGQGGTEAFF.

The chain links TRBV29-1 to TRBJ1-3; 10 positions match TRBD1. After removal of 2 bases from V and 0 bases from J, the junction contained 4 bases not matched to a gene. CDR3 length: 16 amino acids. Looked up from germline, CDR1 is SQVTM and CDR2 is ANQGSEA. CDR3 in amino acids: CSVEWTGGSSGNTIYF. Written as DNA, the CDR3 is TGCAGCGTTGAATGGACAGGGGGAAGCTCTGGAAACACCATATATTTT.

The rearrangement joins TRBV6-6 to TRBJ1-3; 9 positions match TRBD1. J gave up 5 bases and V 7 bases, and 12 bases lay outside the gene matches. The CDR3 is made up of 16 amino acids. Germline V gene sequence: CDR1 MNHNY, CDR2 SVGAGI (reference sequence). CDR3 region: CASIDGDRAWRNTIYF. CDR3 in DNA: TGTGCCAGCATTGACGGGGACAGGGCTTGGAGAAACACCATATATTTT.

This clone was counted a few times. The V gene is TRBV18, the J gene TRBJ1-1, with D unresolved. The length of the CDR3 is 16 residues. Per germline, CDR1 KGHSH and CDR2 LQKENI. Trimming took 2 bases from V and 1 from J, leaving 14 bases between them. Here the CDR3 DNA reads TGTGCCAGCTCACCAGGTGAGGGCATCGGGAACACTGAAGCTTTCTTT. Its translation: CASSPGEGIGNTEAFF.

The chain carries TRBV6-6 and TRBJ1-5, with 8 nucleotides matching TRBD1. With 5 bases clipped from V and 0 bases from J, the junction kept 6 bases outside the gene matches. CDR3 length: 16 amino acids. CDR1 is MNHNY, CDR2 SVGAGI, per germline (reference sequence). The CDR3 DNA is TGTGCCAGCAGTCTCAGGACAGGGCTTAGCAATCAGCCCCAGCATTTT. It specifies CASSLRTGLSNQPQHF.

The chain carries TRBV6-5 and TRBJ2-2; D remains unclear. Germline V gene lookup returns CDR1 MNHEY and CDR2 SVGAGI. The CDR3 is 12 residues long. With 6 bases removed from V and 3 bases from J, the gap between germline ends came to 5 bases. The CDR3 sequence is CASRYYTGELFF. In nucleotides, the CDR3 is TGTGCCAGCAGATATTACACCGGGGAGCTGTTTTTT.

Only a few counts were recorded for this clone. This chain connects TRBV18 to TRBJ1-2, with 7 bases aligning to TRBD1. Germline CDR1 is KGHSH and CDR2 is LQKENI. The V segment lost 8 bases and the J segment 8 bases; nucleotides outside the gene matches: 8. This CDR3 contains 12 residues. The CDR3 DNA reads TGTGCCAGCGACAGAGGGGGCTGGGGCTACACCTTC. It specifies CASDRGGWGYTF. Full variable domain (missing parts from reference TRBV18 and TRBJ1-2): NAGVMQNPRHLVRRRGQEARLRCSPMKGHSHVYWYRQLPEEGLKFMVYLQKENIIDESGMPKERFSAEFPKEGPSILRIQQVVRGDSAAYFCASDRGGWGYTFGSGTRLTVV.

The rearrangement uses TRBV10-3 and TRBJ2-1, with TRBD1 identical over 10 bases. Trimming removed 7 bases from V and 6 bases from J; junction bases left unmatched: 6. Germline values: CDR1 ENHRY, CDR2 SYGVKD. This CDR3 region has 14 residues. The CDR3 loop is CAIKGTGAVNEQFF. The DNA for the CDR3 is TGTGCCATCAAGGGGACAGGGGCCGTCAATGAGCAGTTCTTC.

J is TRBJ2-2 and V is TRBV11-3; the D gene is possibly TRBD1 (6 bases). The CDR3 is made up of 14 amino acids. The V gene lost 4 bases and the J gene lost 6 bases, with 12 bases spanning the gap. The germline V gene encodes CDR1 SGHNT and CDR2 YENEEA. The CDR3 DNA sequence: TGTGCCAGCAGCTCACAGGGAAGGGCCGGGGAGCTGTTTTTT. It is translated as CASSSQGRAGELFF. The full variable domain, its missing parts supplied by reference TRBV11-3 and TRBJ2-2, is EAGVVQSPRYKIIEKKQPVAFWCNPISGHNTLYWYLQNLGQGPELLIRYENEEAVDDSQLPKDRFSAERLKGVDSTLKIQPAELGDSAVYLCASSSQGRAGELFFGEGSRLTVL.